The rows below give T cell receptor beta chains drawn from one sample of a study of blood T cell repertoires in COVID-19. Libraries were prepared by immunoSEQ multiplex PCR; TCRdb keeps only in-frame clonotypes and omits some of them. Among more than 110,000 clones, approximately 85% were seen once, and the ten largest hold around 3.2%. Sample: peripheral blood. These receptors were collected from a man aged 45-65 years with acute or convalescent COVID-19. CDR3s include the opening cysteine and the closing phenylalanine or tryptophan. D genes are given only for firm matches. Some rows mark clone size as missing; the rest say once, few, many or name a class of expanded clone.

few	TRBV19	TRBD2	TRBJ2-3	CASGLAGTDTQYF	TGTGCCAGTGGGCTAGCGGGGACAGATACGCAGTATTTT
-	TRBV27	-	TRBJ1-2	CASSLRPYEGDGYTF	TGTGCCAGCAGTTTGAGACCCTACGAGGGGGATGGCTACACCTTC
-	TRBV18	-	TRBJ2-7	CASSPPGQVEQYF	TGTGCCAGCTCACCACCTGGGCAGGTCGAGCAGTACTTC
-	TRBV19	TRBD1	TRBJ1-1	CASSIATGVNTEAFF	TGTGCCAGTAGTATCGCGACAGGGGTTAACACTGAAGCTTTCTTT
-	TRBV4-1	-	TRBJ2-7	CASSQEHLTRDEQYF	TGCGCCAGCAGCCAAGAACATCTTACTAGAGACGAGCAGTACTTC
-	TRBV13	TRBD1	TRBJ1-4	CASSHQRTGRNEKLFF	TGTGCCAGCAGCCATCAAAGGACAGGGCGTAATGAAAAACTGTTTTTT
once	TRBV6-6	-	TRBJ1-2	CASSDTEGGYTF	TGTGCCAGCAGTGACACGGAGGGGGGCTACACCTTC
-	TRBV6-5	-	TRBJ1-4	CASSMARSEKLFF	TGTGCCAGCAGCATGGCAAGATCTGAAAAACTGTTTTTT
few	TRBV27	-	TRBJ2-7	CASSLSGSSYEQYF	TGTGCCAGCAGTTTATCCGGGAGCTCCTACGAGCAGTACTTC
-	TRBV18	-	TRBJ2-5	CASSPQGAQYF	TGTGCCAGCTCACCACAGGGAGCCCAGTACTTC
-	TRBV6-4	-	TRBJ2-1	CASSRGSTYNEQFF	TGTGCCAGCAGTAGGGGGAGTACGTACAATGAGCAGTTCTTC
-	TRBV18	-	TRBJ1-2	CASSPADSIPTYGYTF	TGTGCCAGCTCACCGGCCGACAGCATACCTACCTATGGCTACACCTTC
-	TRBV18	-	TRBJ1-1	CASSPPGTPGLRAFF	TGTGCCAGCTCACCACCCGGGACACCCGGTTTGCGAGCTTTCTTT
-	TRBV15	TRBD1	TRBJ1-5	CATSKSGTGEQPQHF	TGTGCCACCAGTAAATCCGGGACAGGGGAACAGCCCCAGCATTTT
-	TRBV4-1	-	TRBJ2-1	CASSQFPGGSSYNEQFF	TGCGCCAGCAGCCAATTCCCTGGCGGTAGCTCCTACAATGAGCAGTTCTTC
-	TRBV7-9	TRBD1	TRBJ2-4	CASSPNLQGSGNIQYF	TGTGCCAGCAGCCCCAACCTACAGGGGAGTGGAAACATTCAGTACTTC
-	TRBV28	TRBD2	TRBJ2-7	CASSLSQSVLAGASEQYF	TGTGCCAGCAGTTTATCCCAAAGTGTGTTAGCGGGAGCTTCCGAGCAGTACTTC
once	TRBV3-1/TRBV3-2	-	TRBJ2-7	CASSPRTASYEQYF	TGTGCCAGCAGCCCAAGGACAGCCTCCTACGAGCAGTACTTC
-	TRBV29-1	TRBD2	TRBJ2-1	CSGAGIAGRIDEQFF	TGCAGCGGGGCAGGTATAGCGGGGAGAATTGATGAGCAGTTCTTC
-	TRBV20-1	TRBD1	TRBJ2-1	CSASDRDRPYNEQFF	TGCAGTGCTAGTGATCGGGACAGACCATACAATGAGCAGTTCTTC
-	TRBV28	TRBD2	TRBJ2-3	CASSSLAGGFLSTDTQYF	TGTGCCAGCAGTTCTTTAGCGGGAGGGTTCCTTAGCACAGATACGCAGTATTTT
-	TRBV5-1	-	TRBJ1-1	CASSLDTLNTEAFF	TGCGCCAGCAGCCTCGACACGTTGAACACTGAAGCTTTCTTT
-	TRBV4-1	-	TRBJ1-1	CASSQPKREGVSAEAFF	TGCGCCAGCAGCCAACCAAAGAGGGAGGGGGTAAGCGCTGAAGCTTTCTTT
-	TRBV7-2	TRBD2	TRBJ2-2	CASSLLGGPVGELFF	TGTGCCAGCAGCTTACTGGGAGGGCCTGTCGGGGAGCTGTTTTTT
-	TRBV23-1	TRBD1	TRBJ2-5	CASSQARTGRPQETQYF	TGCGCCAGCAGTCAAGCTCGGACAGGTCGACCGCAAGAGACCCAGTACTTC
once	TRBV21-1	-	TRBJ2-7	CASPMGQTFSYEQYF	TGTGCCAGTCCGATGGGCCAGACATTCTCCTACGAGCAGTACTTC
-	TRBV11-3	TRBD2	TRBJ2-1	CASSPSPGAGGINEQFF	TGTGCCAGCAGTCCTAGCCCAGGAGCGGGAGGTATAAATGAGCAGTTCTTC
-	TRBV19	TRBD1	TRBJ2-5	CASSMDRQETQYF	TGTGCCAGTAGTATGGACAGGCAAGAGACCCAGTACTTC
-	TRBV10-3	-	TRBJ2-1	CAITEGGGYNEQFF	TGTGCCATCACGGAGGGAGGAGGTTACAATGAGCAGTTCTTC
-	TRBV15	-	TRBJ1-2	CATSLNGFEVVTF	TGTGCCACCAGTTTGAACGGCTTTGAGGTCGTCACCTTC
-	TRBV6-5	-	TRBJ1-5	CASSSMGYQPQHF	TGTGCCAGCAGTTCAATGGGCTATCAGCCCCAGCATTTT
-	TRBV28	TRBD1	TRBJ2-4	CASSLGQPRIQYF	TGTGCCAGCAGTTTGGGACAGCCGAGGATTCAGTACTTC
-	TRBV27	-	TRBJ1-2	CASSGGYTF	TGTGCCAGCAGTGGCGGGTACACCTTC
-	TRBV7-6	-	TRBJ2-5	CASSLATSIGETQYF	TGTGCCAGCAGCTTAGCCACTAGCATCGGTGAGACCCAGTACTTC
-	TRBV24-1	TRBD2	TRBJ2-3	CATSRRTGTSGRQGTDTQYF	TGTGCCACCAGTCGGCGAACCGGGACTAGCGGGAGGCAGGGGACAGATACGCAGTATTTT
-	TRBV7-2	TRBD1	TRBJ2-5	CASSPPGGMETQYF	TGTGCCAGCAGCCCCCCAGGGGGTATGGAGACCCAGTACTTC
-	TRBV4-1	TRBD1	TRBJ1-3	CASRGGPGNTIYF	TGCGCGAGCAGGGGGGGACCTGGAAACACCATATATTTT
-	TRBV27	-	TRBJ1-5	CASSLSRGANQPQHF	TGTGCCAGCAGTTTGAGTCGGGGGGCCAATCAGCCCCAGCATTTT
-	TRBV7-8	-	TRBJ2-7	CASSFDRANEQYF	TGTGCCAGCAGCTTCGATCGCGCCAACGAGCAGTACTTC
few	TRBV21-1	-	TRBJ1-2	CASTQHRYHTGTGIYYGYTF	TGTGCCAGCACTCAACATCGTTATCATACCGGGACAGGGATTTACTATGGCTACACCTTC
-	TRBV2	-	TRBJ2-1	CASSGGGPGYNEQFF	TGTGCCAGCAGTGGAGGCGGCCCCGGCTACAATGAGCAGTTCTTC
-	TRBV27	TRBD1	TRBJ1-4	CASSLSGQGNYEKLFF	TGTGCCAGCAGTTTATCGGGACAGGGAAATTACGAAAAACTGTTTTTT
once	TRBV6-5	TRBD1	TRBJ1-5	CATGQGSGQPQHF	TGTGCCACGGGACAGGGGTCCGGGCAGCCCCAGCATTTT
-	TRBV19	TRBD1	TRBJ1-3	CASTPGQVEGNTIYF	TGTGCCAGTACCCCGGGACAGGTGGAGGGAAACACCATATATTTT
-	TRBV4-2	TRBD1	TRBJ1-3	CASSQDLPGGGNTIYF	TGTGCCAGCAGCCAAGATTTACCAGGGGGTGGAAACACCATATATTTT
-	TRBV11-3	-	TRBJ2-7	CASSYQYRGGTDEQYF	TGTGCCAGCAGCTACCAATACAGGGGGGGAACGGACGAGCAGTACTTC
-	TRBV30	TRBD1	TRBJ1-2	CAWGRQGSARGYTF	TGTGCCTGGGGCCGACAGGGGTCTGCGAGAGGCTACACCTTC
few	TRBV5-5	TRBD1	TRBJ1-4	CASSLARGTGNGKLFF	TGTGCCAGCAGCTTGGCCCGTGGGACAGGGAACGGAAAACTGTTTTTT
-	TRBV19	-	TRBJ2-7	CASSITPSYEQYF	TGTGCCAGTAGTATCACTCCTTCCTACGAGCAGTACTTC
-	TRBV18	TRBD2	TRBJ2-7	CASSPIREDEQYF	TGTGCCAGCTCACCAATCCGGGAGGACGAGCAGTACTTC
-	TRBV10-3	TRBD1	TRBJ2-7	CAISESGDSAYEQYF	TGTGCCATCAGTGAGTCGGGGGACAGCGCCTACGAGCAGTACTTC
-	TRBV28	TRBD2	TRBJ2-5	CASRRTSGRALETQYF	TGTGCCAGCAGACGGACTAGCGGGAGGGCATTGGAGACCCAGTACTTC
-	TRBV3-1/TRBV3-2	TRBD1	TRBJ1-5	CASSQGTGPQHF	TGTGCCAGCAGCCAGGGGACAGGGCCCCAGCATTTT
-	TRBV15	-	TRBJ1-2	CATSRPGFNYGYTF	TGTGCCACCAGCAGACCGGGATTTAACTATGGCTACACCTTC
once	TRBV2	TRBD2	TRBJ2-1	CASTNQGLAGYNEQFF	TGTGCCAGCACCAATCAGGGACTAGCGGGGTACAATGAGCAGTTCTTC
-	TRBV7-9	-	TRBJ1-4	CASSSGTPGNEKLFF	TGTGCCAGCAGCTCCGGGACACCAGGGAATGAAAAACTGTTTTTT
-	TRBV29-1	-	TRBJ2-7	CSAEDSSYEQYF	TGCAGCGCCGAAGATAGCTCCTACGAGCAGTACTTC
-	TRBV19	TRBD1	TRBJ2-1	CASSSGQGDEQFF	TGTGCCAGTAGTTCGGGACAGGGCGATGAGCAGTTCTTC
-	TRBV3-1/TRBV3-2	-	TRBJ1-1	CASSSRPRAEAFF	TGTGCCAGCAGTAGCAGACCGCGAGCTGAAGCTTTCTTT
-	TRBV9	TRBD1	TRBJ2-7	CASSVGTGTGGYEQYF	TGTGCCAGCAGCGTGGGAACCGGGACAGGGGGCTACGAGCAGTACTTC